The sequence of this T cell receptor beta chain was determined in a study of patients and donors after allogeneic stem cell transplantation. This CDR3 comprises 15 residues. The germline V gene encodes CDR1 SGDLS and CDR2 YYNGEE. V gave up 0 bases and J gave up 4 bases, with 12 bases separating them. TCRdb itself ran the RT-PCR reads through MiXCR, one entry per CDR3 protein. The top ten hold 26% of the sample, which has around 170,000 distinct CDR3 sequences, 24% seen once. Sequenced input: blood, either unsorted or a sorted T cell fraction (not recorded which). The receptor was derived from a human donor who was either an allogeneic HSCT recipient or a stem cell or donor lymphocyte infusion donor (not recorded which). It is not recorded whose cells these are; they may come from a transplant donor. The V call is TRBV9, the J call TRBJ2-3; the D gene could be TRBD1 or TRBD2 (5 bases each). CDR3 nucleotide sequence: TGTGCCAGCAGCGTAGTCGGGCAGGGACCAGATACGCAGTATTTT. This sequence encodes CASSVVGQGPDTQYF. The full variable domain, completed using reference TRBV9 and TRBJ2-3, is DSGVTQTPKHLITATGQRVTLRCSPRSGDLSVYWYQQSLDQGLQFLIQYYNGEERAKGNILERFSAQQFPDLHSELNLSSLELGDSALYFCASSVVGQGPDTQYFGPGTRLTVL.